This TCR beta chain stems from a study of T cell responses to AZD1222 COVID-19 vaccine. Whole-study findings and limits: Two AZD1222 doses significantly raised spike-specific TCR breadth and depth over controls. The sample set comprised mostly white British donors with more females, and clonal diversity was possibly underestimated.

There are 17 residues in the CDR3. Trimming took off 5 bases at V and 0 bases at J, with 14 bases between the two ends. Germline V CDR1 and CDR2: SNHLY, FYNNEI. Measured with immunoSEQ multiplex PCR; TCRdb has only the in-frame clones, and not every one. Counted here are about 69,000 clones, around 86% occurring once; the ten biggest clones make up under 3%. To note about this clone: The antigen is not known.

The material sequenced was peripheral blood, taken on day 0 of AZD1222 vaccination. The receptor's source is an adult in good health. The V call is TRBV2, the J call TRBJ2-6; D possibly matches TRBD1 or TRBD2 (5 bases each). CDR3 amino acids: CASSLGTATSGANVLTF. CDR3 nucleotides: TGTGCCAGCAGTCTTGGGACGGCCACCTCTGGGGCCAACGTCCTGACTTTC.